The entry below gives a single T cell receptor (beta chain) sequence along with its context. Its target is unknown. The entry originates in a study of T cell responses to AZD1222 COVID-19 vaccine. V lost 3 bases to trimming and J lost 3 bases, with 5 bases between them. This CDR3 is built from 12 residues. From germline, CDR1 is SGHTA and CDR2 FQGTGA. Method: immunoSEQ multiplex PCR; TCRdb's copy keeps in-frame clones and lacks some. The table includes 95,000 to 100,000 clones, 87% detected once. Whole-study findings and limits: Regions 160-218 and 743-854 held dominance among vaccine-associated CD4 TCRs, which spanned spike. Targets within unmutated variant regions were reportedly found for nearly half of spike-specific TCRs. Repertoire collection took place solely once the T cell response had peaked.

The chain recombines TRBV7-3 with TRBJ1-1; maybe TRBD1 (5 bases). The receptor was isolated from an adult who received the AZD1222 COVID-19 vaccine. The input for sequencing was peripheral blood, taken 28 days after the second AZD1222 dose. The DNA for the CDR3 is TGTGCCAGCAGCTTCAGGGACACTGAAGCTTTCTTT. Amino acid sequence: CASSFRDTEAFF.